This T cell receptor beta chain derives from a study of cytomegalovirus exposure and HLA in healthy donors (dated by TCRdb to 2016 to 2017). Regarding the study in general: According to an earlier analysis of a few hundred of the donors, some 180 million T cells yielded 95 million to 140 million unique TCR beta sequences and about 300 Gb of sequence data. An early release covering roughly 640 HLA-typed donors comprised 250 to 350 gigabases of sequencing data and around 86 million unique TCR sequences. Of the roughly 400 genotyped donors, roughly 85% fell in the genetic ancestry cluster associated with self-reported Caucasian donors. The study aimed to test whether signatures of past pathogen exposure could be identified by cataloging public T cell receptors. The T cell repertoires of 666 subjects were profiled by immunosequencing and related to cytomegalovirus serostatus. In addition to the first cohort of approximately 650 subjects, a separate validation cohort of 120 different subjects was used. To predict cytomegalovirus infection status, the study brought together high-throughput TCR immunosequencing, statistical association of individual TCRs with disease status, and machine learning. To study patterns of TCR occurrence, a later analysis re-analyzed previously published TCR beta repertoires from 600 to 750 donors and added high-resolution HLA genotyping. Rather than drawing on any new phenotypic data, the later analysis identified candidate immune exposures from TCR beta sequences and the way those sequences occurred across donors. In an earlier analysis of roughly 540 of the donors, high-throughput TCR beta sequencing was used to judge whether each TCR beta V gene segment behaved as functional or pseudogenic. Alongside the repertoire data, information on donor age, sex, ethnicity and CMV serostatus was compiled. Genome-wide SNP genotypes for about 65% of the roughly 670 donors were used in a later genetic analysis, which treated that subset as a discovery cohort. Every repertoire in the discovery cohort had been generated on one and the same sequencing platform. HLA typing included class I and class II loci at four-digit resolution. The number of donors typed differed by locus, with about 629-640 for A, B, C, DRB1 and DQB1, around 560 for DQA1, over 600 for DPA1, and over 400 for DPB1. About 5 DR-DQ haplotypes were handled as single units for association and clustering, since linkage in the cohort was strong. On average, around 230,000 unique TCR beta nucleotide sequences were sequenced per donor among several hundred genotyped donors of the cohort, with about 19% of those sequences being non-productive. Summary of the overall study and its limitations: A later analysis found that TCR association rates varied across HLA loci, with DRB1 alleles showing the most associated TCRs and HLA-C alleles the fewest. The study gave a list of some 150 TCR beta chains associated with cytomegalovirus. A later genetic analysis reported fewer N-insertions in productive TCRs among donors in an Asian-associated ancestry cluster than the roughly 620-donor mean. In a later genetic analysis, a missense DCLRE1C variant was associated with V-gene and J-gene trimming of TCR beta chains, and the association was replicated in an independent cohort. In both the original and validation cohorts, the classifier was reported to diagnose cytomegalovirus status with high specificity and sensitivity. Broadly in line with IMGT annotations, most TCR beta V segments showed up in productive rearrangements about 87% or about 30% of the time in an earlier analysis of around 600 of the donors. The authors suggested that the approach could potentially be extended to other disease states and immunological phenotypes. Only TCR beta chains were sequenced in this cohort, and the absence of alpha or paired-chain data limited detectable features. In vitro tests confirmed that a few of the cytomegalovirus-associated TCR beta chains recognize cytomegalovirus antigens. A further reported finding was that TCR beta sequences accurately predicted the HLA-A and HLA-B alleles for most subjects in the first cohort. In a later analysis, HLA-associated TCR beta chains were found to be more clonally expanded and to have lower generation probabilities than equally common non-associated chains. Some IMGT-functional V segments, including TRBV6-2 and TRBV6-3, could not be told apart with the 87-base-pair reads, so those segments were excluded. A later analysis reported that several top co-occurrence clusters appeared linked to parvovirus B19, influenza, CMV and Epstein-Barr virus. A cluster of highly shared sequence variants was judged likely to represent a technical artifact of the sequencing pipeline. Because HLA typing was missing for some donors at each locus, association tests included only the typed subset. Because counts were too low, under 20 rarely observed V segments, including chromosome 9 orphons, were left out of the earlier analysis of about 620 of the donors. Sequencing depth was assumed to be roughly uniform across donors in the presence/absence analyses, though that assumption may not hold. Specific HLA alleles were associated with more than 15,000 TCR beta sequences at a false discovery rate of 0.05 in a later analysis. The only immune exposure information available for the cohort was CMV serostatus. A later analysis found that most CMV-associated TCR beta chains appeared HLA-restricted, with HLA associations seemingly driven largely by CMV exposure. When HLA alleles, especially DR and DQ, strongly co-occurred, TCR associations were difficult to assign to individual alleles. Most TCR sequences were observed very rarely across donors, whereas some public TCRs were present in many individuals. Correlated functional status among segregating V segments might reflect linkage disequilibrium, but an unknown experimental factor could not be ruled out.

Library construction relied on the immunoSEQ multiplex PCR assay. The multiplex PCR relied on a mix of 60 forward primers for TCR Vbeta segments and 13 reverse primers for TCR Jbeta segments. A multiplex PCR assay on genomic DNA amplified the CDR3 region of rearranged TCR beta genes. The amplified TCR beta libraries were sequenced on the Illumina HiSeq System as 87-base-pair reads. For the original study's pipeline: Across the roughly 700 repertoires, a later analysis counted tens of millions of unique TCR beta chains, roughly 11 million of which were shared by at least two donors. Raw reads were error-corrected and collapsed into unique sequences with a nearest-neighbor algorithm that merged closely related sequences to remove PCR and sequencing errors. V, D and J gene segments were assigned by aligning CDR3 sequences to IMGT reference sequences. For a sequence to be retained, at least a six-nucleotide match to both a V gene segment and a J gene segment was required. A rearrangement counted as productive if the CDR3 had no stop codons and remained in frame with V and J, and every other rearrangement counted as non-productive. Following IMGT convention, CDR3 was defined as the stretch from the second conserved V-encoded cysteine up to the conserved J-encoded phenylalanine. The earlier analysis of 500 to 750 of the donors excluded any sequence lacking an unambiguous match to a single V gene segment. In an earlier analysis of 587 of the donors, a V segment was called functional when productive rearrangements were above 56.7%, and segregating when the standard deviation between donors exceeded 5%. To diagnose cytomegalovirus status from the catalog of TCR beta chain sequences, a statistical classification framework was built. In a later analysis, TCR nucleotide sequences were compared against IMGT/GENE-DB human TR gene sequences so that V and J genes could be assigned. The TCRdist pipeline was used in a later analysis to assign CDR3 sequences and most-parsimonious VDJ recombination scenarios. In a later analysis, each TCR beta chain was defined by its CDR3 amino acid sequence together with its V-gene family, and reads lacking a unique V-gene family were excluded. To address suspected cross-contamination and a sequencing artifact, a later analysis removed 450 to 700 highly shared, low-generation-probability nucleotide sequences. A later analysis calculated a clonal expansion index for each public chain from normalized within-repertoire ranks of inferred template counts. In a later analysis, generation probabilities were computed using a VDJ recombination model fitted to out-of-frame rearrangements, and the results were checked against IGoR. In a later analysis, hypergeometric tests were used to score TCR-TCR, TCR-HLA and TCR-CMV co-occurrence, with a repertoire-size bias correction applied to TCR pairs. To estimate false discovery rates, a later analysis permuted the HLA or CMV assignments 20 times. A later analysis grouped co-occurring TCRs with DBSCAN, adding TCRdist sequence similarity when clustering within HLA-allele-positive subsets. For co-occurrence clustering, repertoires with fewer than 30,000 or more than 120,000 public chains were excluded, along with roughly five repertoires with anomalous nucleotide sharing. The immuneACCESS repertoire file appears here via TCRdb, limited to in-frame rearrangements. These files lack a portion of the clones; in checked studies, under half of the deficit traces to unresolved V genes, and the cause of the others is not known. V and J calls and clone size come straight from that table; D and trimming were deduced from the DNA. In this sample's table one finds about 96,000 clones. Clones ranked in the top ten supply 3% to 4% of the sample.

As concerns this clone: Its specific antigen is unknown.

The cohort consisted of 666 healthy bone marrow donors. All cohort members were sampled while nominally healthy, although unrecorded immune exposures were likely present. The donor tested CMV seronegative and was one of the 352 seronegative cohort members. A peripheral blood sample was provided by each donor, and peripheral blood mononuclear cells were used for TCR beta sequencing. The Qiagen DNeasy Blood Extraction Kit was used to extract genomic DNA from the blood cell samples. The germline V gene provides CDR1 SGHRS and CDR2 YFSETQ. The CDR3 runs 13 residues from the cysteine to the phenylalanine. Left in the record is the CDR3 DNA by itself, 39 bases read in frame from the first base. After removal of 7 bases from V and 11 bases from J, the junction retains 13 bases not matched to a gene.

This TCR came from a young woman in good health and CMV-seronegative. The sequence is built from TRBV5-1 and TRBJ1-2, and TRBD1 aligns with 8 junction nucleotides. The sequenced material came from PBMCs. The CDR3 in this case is CASGTGQDPTYTF. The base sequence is TGCGCCAGCGGCACGGGACAGGACCCCACATACACCTTC.